Listed below are T cell receptor beta chains from one sample, sequenced in a study of pediatric ulcerative colitis. Clones were read by immunoSEQ multiplex PCR, and TCRdb kept only the in-frame ones, dropping some. Of 45,000 to 75,000 clones in the sample, about nine tenths were seen once. Input material: blood. The receptors originated from a boy between 10 and 17 years old who was a control in a study of pediatric ulcerative colitis. The CDR3 runs from the conserved cysteine through the conserved F or W. The D gene is left open where the match is weak. For some rows the clone size is stated as once, few or many, or as a class when expanded; others skip it.

>TRBJ2-1|.|once|TRBV27
CASSFNPYNEQFF
TGTGCCAGCAGTTTTAACCCTTACAATGAGCAGTTCTTC
>TRBJ2-7|TRBD1|.|TRBV13
CASRTGQGNYEQYF
TGTGCCAGCAGGACGGGACAGGGCAACTACGAGCAGTACTTC
>TRBJ2-7|.|.|TRBV9
CASSVAVGGSYEQYF
TGTGCCAGCAGCGTAGCGGTTGGGGGGTCCTACGAGCAGTACTTC
>TRBJ2-6|.|.|TRBV4-3
CASSQSLSGANVLTF
TGCGCCAGCAGCCAAAGTCTCTCTGGGGCCAACGTCCTGACTTTC
>TRBJ2-7|TRBD1|.|TRBV19
CASSIGTGREQYF
TGTGCCAGTAGTATAGGGACAGGGCGCGAGCAGTACTTC
>TRBJ2-1|.|.|TRBV7-3
CASSFLRGGEQFF
TGTGCCAGCAGCTTTCTCAGGGGAGGTGAGCAGTTCTTC
>TRBJ2-7|TRBD2|.|TRBV28
CASRSSGRYEQYF
TGTGCCAGCAGGTCTAGCGGGAGGTATGAGCAGTACTTC
>TRBJ2-3|.|.|TRBV9
CASSVATAKSTDTQYF
TGTGCCAGCAGCGTAGCTACGGCTAAAAGCACAGATACGCAGTATTTT
>TRBJ2-7|.|.|TRBV4-2
CASSPRLQGNHYEQYF
TGTGCCAGCAGCCCTAGGCTACAGGGAAACCACTACGAGCAGTACTTC
>TRBJ1-2|TRBD1|few|TRBV4-2
CASSQEDRGGGYTF
TGTGCCAGCAGCCAAGAGGACAGGGGGGGTGGCTACACCTTC
>TRBJ2-3|.|.|TRBV2
CASSAGNTDTQYF
TGTGCCAGCAGTGCGGGCAACACAGATACGCAGTATTTT
>TRBJ2-3|.|.|TRBV11-2
CASSGGQFSTDTQYF
TGTGCCAGCAGCGGCGGTCAGTTTAGCACAGATACGCAGTATTTT
>TRBJ2-1|TRBD2|once|TRBV27
CASIQAGANYNEQFF
TGTGCCAGCATTCAAGCGGGAGCCAACTACAATGAGCAGTTCTTC
>TRBJ1-4|.|.|TRBV6-4
CASSPGADSNEKLFF
TGTGCCAGCAGTCCAGGGGCCGACTCTAATGAAAAACTGTTTTTT
>TRBJ1-2|.|.|TRBV5-4
CASSLQGSNGYTF
TGTGCCAGCAGCTTGCAGGGGTCCAATGGCTACACCTTC
>TRBJ1-5|.|.|TRBV19
CASSTPGYQPQHF
TGTGCCAGTAGTACCCCAGGGTATCAGCCCCAGCATTTT
>TRBJ2-7|.|.|TRBV4-1
CASSQAGTLSYEQYF
TGCGCCAGCAGCCAAGCCGGGACGCTCTCCTACGAGCAGTACTTC
>TRBJ2-5|.|once|TRBV21-1
CASSNRKGCKETQYF
TGTGCCAGCAGCAATAGAAAGGGCTGTAAAGAGACCCAGTACTTC
>TRBJ2-1|.|.|TRBV9
CASSVGSGSYNEQFF
TGTGCCAGCAGCGTAGGGAGCGGGTCCTACAATGAGCAGTTCTTC
>TRBJ2-5|TRBD2|.|TRBV10-3
CAISVGDGGAVPTQYF
TGTGCCATCAGTGTAGGCGACGGGGGGGCCGTACCGACCCAGTACTTC
>TRBJ2-3|.|.|TRBV15
CATSTSSTATALDTQYF
TGTGCCACCAGCACATCATCAACAGCGACAGCGTTGGATACGCAGTATTTT
>TRBJ2-1|.|.|TRBV5-1
CASSPGTLTYNEQFF
TGCGCCAGCAGCCCTGGGACACTAACCTACAATGAGCAGTTCTTC
>TRBJ2-7|.|.|TRBV11-1
CASSLRPYEQYF
TGTGCCAGCAGCTTAAGACCCTACGAGCAGTACTTC
>TRBJ2-7|TRBD1|.|TRBV18
CASSPPRDRGLMAYEQYF
TGTGCCAGCTCACCCCCCCGGGACAGGGGGCTCATGGCCTACGAGCAGTACTTC
>TRBJ2-2|.|.|TRBV27
CASSLYPQDTGELFF
TGTGCCAGCAGTTTATATCCCCAGGACACCGGGGAGCTGTTTTTT
>TRBJ2-4|TRBD2|.|TRBV4-1
CASKKNPGLAGEGSIQYF
TGCGCCAGCAAAAAAAACCCGGGACTAGCGGGAGAAGGGAGCATTCAGTACTTC
>TRBJ2-7|.|.|TRBV6-6
CASSYSTGLYEQYF
TGTGCCAGCAGTTACTCGACGGGACTTTACGAGCAGTACTTC
>TRBJ2-2|.|.|TRBV10-3
CAISVSDNTGELFF
TGTGCCATCAGTGTATCGGATAACACCGGGGAGCTGTTTTTT
>TRBJ1-1|.|.|TRBV11-2
CASSLDLRGGEAFF
TGTGCCAGCAGCTTAGATCTGAGAGGAGGTGAAGCTTTCTTT
>TRBJ2-2|.|.|TRBV28
CASSPGGGGAGELFF
TGTGCCAGCAGTCCCGGAGGGGGGGGCGCCGGGGAGCTGTTTTTT